The 29 T cell receptor beta chains presented below share a single source sample, sequenced in a study of blood T cell repertoires in COVID-19. Data came from immunoSEQ multiplex PCR; TCRdb stores just in-frame clones and leaves some out. The sample shows about 220,000 clones, approximately 80% of them seen only once. The sequencing input was PBMCs or T cells enriched from blood (not recorded which). The receptors were sampled from a woman between 55 and 75 years old who had recovered from COVID-19.

Comment on this clone: An end of the junction does not agree with germline; a read error may underlie this. The V gene is TRBV29-1, the J gene TRBJ1-2, with 11 nucleotides matching TRBD1. Germline V gene data show CDR1 as SQVTM and CDR2 as ANQGSEA. The CDR3 length is 13 residues. The CDR3 bases are TGCAGCGTGGAAGGACAGGGGGCGTCTGGCTACACCTTC. Encoded protein: CSVEGQGASGYTF.

The chain recombines TRBV7-2 with TRBJ2-7; the D gene is possibly TRBD2 (5 bases). Trimming removed 3 bases from V and 7 bases from J, with 10 bases in between. CDR3 size: 12 residues. Per germline, CDR1 SGHTA and CDR2 FQGNSA. The CDR3 DNA reads TGTGCCAGCAGCTTTTTCTCGGGAGAGCAGTACTTC. Protein product: CASSFFSGEQYF.

This clone occurred once. The rearrangement joins TRBV12-3 or TRBV12-4 to TRBJ1-2; no reliable D call. The CDR3 runs to 12 residues. The germline V and J ends were trimmed by 11 bases and 8 bases, with 18 bases remaining between them. The CDR3 loop is CAASLGAGGYTF. For the CDR3, the DNA is TGTGCCGCCTCGTTAGGAGCGGGAGGCTACACCTTC.

The CDR3 sequence is CASSQVPAGDQETQYF. The CDR3 DNA sequence: TGTGCCAGCAGCCAAGTCCCAGCGGGGGACCAAGAGACCCAGTACTTC. This sequence joins TRBV3-1 (or the pseudogene TRBV3-2) and TRBJ2-5, with 8 nucleotides matching TRBD2. Trimming at V came to 1 base and at J to 0 bases, leaving 4 bases not matched to a gene. Germline V lookup: CDR1 LGHDT, CDR2 YNNKEL (reference sequence). The CDR3 is 16 amino acids.

This clone has a handful of counts. In nucleotides, the CDR3 is TGTGCCAGCTCGAGGGACAGGACCGGGGAGCTGTTTTTT. Its translation: CASSRDRTGELFF. The J gene is TRBJ2-2, the V gene TRBV5-4; 8 positions agree with TRBD1. The CDR3 has 13 amino acids. J gave up 5 bases and V 7 bases, and 4 bases lay outside the gene matches. CDR1 and CDR2 from the germline V gene are SGHNT and YYREEE (reference sequence). The whole variable domain, remainder taken from reference TRBV5-4 and TRBJ2-2, is ETGVTQSPTHLIKTRGQQVTLRCSSQSGHNTVSWYQQALGQGPQFIFQYYREEENGRGNFPPRFSGLQFPNYSSELNVNALELDDSALYLCASSRDRTGELFFGEGSRLTVL.

The CDR3: CASSLGPDRPYGYTF. The CDR3 DNA reads as TGTGCCAGCAGCTTGGGACCGGACAGGCCCTATGGCTACACCTTC. The chain recombines TRBV7-2 with TRBJ1-2; 7 nucleotides agree with TRBD1. The CDR3 spans 15 residues. The V gene end was trimmed by 3 bases and the J gene end by 4 bases; junction bases not matched to a gene: 8. The germline CDR1 and CDR2 sequences are SGHTA and FQGNSA.

The rearrangement links TRBV18 to TRBJ1-6; possibly TRBD1 for D (5 bases). Trimming removed 3 bases at V and 7 bases at J, with 16 bases between. There are 16 residues in the CDR3. CDR1 KGHSH and CDR2 LQKENI come from the germline V gene. This CDR3 reads CASSPSQGGGNSPLHF. CDR3 DNA sequence: TGTGCCAGCTCACCCAGCCAGGGAGGAGGCAATTCACCCCTCCACTTT.

This clone came up once. The rearrangement joins TRBV7-2 to TRBJ1-5, with 9 bases lining up with TRBD1. CDR3 length: 17 residues. Germline V gene data show CDR1 as SGHTA and CDR2 as FQGNSA. V was pared by 5 bases and J by 3 bases, with 11 bases of the junction left unmatched. CDR3 sequence (DNA): TGTGCCAGCAGCGCCTTCCCGGGACAGGGTTCCAATCAGCCCCAGCATTTT. Translating it yields CASSAFPGQGSNQPQHF.

A few counts support this clone. The chain uses TRBV6-5 and TRBJ1-1; a possible D gene is TRBD1 (6 bases). The CDR3 extends over 11 amino acids. With 8 bases removed from V and 3 bases from J, the gap between germline ends came to 7 bases. Germline V gene lookup returns CDR1 MNHEY and CDR2 SVGAGI. This chain's CDR3 is CASAGDTEAFF. For the CDR3, the DNA is TGTGCCAGCGCAGGGGACACTGAAGCTTTCTTT.

This chain joins TRBV6-1 and TRBJ1-2; D is unclear. Trimming removed 5 bases at V and 3 bases at J, with 13 bases between. CDR3 size: 14 residues. Germline V gene sequence: CDR1 MNHNS, CDR2 SASEGT. As DNA, the CDR3 is TGTGCCAGCAGTTATTCTCTCGGGTACTATGGCTACACCTTC. Protein sequence: CASSYSLGYYGYTF.

The V and J genes are TRBV5-1 and TRBJ2-3; 10 bases fit TRBD2. Germline V gives CDR1 SGHRS, CDR2 YFSETQ. This CDR3 region has 16 residues. With V trimmed by 4 bases and J by 4 bases, 9 bases remained unmatched. This CDR3 is CASSISGGSQPDTQYF. CDR3 DNA sequence: TGCGCCAGCAGCATTAGCGGGGGGTCCCAGCCAGATACGCAGTATTTT.

The chain couples TRBV9 to TRBJ2-6, with 9 bases aligning to TRBD1. Germline lookup yields CDR1 SGDLS and CDR2 YYNGEE. This CDR3 is 16 amino acids long. V shed 2 bases, J shed 4 bases, and the junction held 4 bases outside the gene matches. In DNA, the CDR3 is TGTGCCAGCAGCGTGGGACAGGGTTCAGGGGCCAACGTCCTGACTTTC. Translating it yields CASSVGQGSGANVLTF.

CDR3 bases: TGTGCCAGCAGAATTGCAACAGGCGGCACCGGGGAGCTGTTTTTT. Protein product: CASRIATGGTGELFF. J is TRBJ2-2 and V is TRBV5-4, with a tentative D call TRBD1 (5 bases). The CDR3 is 15 amino acids. Germline CDR1 is SGHNT and CDR2 is YYREEE (reference sequence). Trimming removed 5 bases at V and 4 bases at J, with 15 bases between.

This chain links TRBV2 with TRBJ2-1, with 7 nucleotides matching TRBD1. The CDR3 covers 13 residues. The germline V gene has CDR1 SNHLY and CDR2 FYNNEI. Unmatched junction bases numbered 4, after V lost 6 bases and J lost 5 bases. The CDR3 DNA follows: TGTGCCAGCAGCCTGGGACAGAACAATGAGCAGTTCTTC. Translated, it gives CASSLGQNNEQFF.

Note on this clone: At the DNA level, this CDR3 is encoded by other sequences in the same sample as well. The V gene is TRBV12-3 or TRBV12-4, the J gene TRBJ2-3; D gene uncertain. V lost 4 bases and J 2 bases, leaving 4 bases between the germline ends. This CDR3 contains 12 residues. The CDR3 DNA is TGTGCCAGCAGTTCCTCCACAGATACGCAGTATTTT. Translated, it gives CASSSSTDTQYF.

This clone turned up a few times. The chain links TRBV11-2 to TRBJ2-2, with TRBD1 matching over 9 bases. CDR1 is SGHAT and CDR2 is FQNNGV in the germline V gene. V lost 2 bases and J lost 8; bases outside the gene matches: 9. CDR3 length: 16 residues. CDR3 loop: CASSLLQHRGLGELFF. In DNA form, the CDR3 reads TGTGCCAGCAGCTTACTACAACACAGGGGGCTTGGGGAGCTGTTTTTT.

The V gene is TRBV19, the J gene TRBJ2-5, with 8 positions matching TRBD2. V lost 8 bases and J lost 4; bases outside the gene matches: 6. CDR1 and CDR2 (germline): LNHDA, SQIVND (reference sequence). The CDR3 has 13 amino acids. The CDR3 nucleotides are TGTGCCAGTGGTGGCGGGGGGCGAGAGACCCAGTACTTC. Translation gives CASGGGGRETQYF.

The chain joins TRBV3-1 (or the pseudogene TRBV3-2) to TRBJ1-5; 7 bases align to TRBD1. Germline-derived CDR1 and CDR2 are LGHDT and YNNKEL (reference sequence). With 4 bases clipped from V and 4 bases from J, the junction kept 10 bases outside the gene matches. This CDR3 contains 16 residues. CDR3 nucleotide sequence: TGTGCCAGCAGCCGTGGGACAGACCAACCTAATCAGCCCCAGCATTTT. Residues: CASSRGTDQPNQPQHF.

The chain recombines TRBV5-1 with TRBJ2-7; D may be TRBD2 (6 bases). This CDR3 is 12 amino acids long. The germline V and J ends were trimmed by 6 bases and 4 bases, with 11 bases remaining between them. Germline lookup yields CDR1 SGHRS and CDR2 YFSETQ. For the CDR3, the DNA is TGCGCCAGCATGGGTAGCGGATACGAGCAGTACTTC. Protein product: CASMGSGYEQYF.

This clone was seen many times. J is TRBJ1-4 and V is TRBV9; 9 nucleotides match TRBD1. Germline CDR1 SGDLS, CDR2 YYNGEE. The V and J ends lost 3 bases and 5 bases, in that order; junction bases with no gene match: 5. The CDR3 spans 15 residues. This chain's CDR3 is CASSGTGGFNEKLFF. The CDR3 DNA reads as TGTGCCAGCAGCGGTACAGGGGGCTTCAATGAAAAACTGTTTTTT.

V usage is TRBV7-9 and J usage is TRBJ2-1; TRBD2 matches at 7 bases. Germline values: CDR1 SEHNR, CDR2 FQNEAQ (reference sequence). The CDR3 totals 15 residues. Germline trimming cut 3 bases from V and 1 base from J; bases unmatched to any gene: 3. CDR3 coding DNA: TGTGCCAGCAGCTTGGAGCGGGGTTCCTACAATGAGCAGTTCTTC. Residues: CASSLERGSYNEQFF.

This chain joins TRBV6-2 or TRBV6-3 and TRBJ2-5; D is perhaps TRBD1 (5 bases). Germline CDR1 MNHEY, CDR2 SVGEGT. V was cut by 5 bases and J by 4 bases, with 14 bases left in between. This CDR3 contains 14 residues. The CDR3 DNA sequence: TGTGCCAGCAGTACAGGCCAAGTTGGAGAGACCCAGTACTTC. It encodes CASSTGQVGETQYF.

The chain recombines TRBV11-3 with TRBJ1-2; D may be TRBD1 (6 bases). Trimming left V 3 bases short and J 6 bases short, with 20 bases between. This CDR3 is built from 16 residues. CDR1 SGHNT and CDR2 YENEEA come from the germline V gene. As DNA, the CDR3 is TGTGCCAGCAGCTTCTTTGCGTGTGGCACAGGGAATGGCTACACCTTC. Translation gives CASSFFACGTGNGYTF.

This clone appeared a single time. The chain has TRBV7-2 and TRBJ1-2; D possibly corresponds to TRBD1 (6 bases). Per germline, CDR1 SGHTA and CDR2 FQGNSA. The V and J ends lost 5 bases and 4 bases respectively, with 11 bases between them. This CDR3 spans 13 amino acids. Here the CDR3 DNA reads TGTGCCAGCAGCATCTCGGACAGCTATGGCTACACCTTC. This codes for CASSISDSYGYTF.

The CDR3 is CASSLARGGRPDTQYF. The CDR3 DNA sequence: TGTGCCAGCAGCTTAGCACGGGGCGGGAGACCAGATACGCAGTATTTT. The rearrangement uses TRBV7-2 and TRBJ2-3; 7 bases are a match to TRBD2. J gave up 4 bases and V 0 bases, and 7 bases lay outside the gene matches. The germline V gene encodes CDR1 SGHTA and CDR2 FQGNSA. The CDR3 is made up of 16 amino acids.

This clone was observed a single time. The CDR3 sequence is CASSLGTARGGYTF. In DNA form, the CDR3 reads TGCGCCAGCAGCTTGGGGACAGCTCGAGGAGGCTACACCTTC. This chain connects TRBV5-1 to TRBJ1-2; D might be TRBD1 (6 bases). Germline values: CDR1 SGHRS, CDR2 YFSETQ. Trimming pared 0 bases from V and 8 bases from J, leaving 14 bases between. The CDR3 contains 14 residues.

This chain connects TRBV27 to TRBJ1-2, with D hard to call. Germline CDR1 and CDR2: MNHEY and SMNVEV (reference sequence). V was shortened by 6 bases and J by 1 base, with 6 bases between the two germline ends. The CDR3 consists of 12 residues. The CDR3, as DNA: TGTGCCAGCAGCCCCAATAACTATGGCTACACCTTC. Translation gives CASSPNNYGYTF.

This rearrangement joins TRBV10-3 to TRBJ2-1, with 10 nucleotides matching TRBD2. There are 14 residues in the CDR3. Per the germline V gene, CDR1 is ENHRY and CDR2 is SYGVKD. Trimming at V came to 5 bases and at J to 7 bases, leaving 5 bases not matched to a gene. The CDR3 DNA reads TGTGCCATCAGTCCAGCGGGGGGGTTTAATGAGCAGTTCTTC. Protein: CAISPAGGFNEQFF.

This clone was seen just once. This sequence joins TRBV29-1 and TRBJ1-2; 7 bases agree with TRBD1. CDR1 and CDR2 (germline): SQVTM, ANQGSEA. Trimming at V came to 4 bases and at J to 4 bases, leaving 12 bases not matched to a gene. This CDR3 region has 15 residues. The CDR3 DNA reads TGCAGCGTTGTTTCCGGGACAGTCTCAGGCTATGGCTACACCTTC. Protein product: CSVVSGTVSGYGYTF. Together with reference TRBV29-1 and TRBJ1-2, the CDR3 gives the full variable domain: SAVISQKPSRDICQRGTSLTIQCQVDSQVTMMFWYRQQPGQSLTLIATANQGSEATYESGFVIDKFPISRPNLTFSTLTVSNMSPEDSSIYLCSVVSGTVSGYGYTFGSGTRLTVV.